This T cell receptor (beta chain) came from a study of CD8 T cells in ankylosing spondylitis. The CDR3 runs 15 residues. Germline V CDR1 and CDR2: SGHTA, FQGNSA. Germline trimming cut 5 bases from V and 3 bases from J; bases unmatched to any gene: 10. Each TCR beta library was made by quantitative 5'-RACE that incorporated molecular barcodes. TCRdb itself ran the 5' RACE reads through MiXCR, one entry per CDR3 protein. Here the sample spans approximately 500,000 distinct CDR3 sequences, more than 9.5% being singletons. In this sample, this clonotype turned up once. What it recognizes is unknown. Findings of the study overall: Clones tied to disease were said to be significantly enriched in matched ankylosing spondylitis synovial fluid. Ankylosing spondylitis blood seemed to carry a telltale TCR beta motif made of eight or nine highly homologous variants. Previous work reported some of these motif variants in the synovial fluid and blood of reactive arthritis.

Sequenced sample: blood, either unsorted or a sorted T cell fraction (not recorded which). The V and J genes are TRBV7-2 and TRBJ2-7; 7 bases align to TRBD2. This receptor was taken from a male donor with ankylosing spondylitis. The CDR3 nucleotides read TGTGCCAGCAGCCCACGGGTAGCGGGCCTCTACGAGCAGTACTTC. It specifies CASSPRVAGLYEQYF.